Listed here is a single T cell receptor beta chain. This clonotype was picked up many times. The specificity of this receptor is unknown. No quality values exist for individual bases; no much larger clone is one base distant. A case-control design nested within a healthcare worker cohort in London, UK, was used, with weekly nasopharyngeal swab PCR tests and blood sampling performed. Healthcare workers were enrolled in the week of the UK lockdown, from 23 to 31 March 2020, and were followed every week for up to 16 weeks. This sample stems from a study of early T cells in non-severe SARS-CoV-2 infection (dated by TCRdb to the early 2020s). A note on the overall study: Bulk RNA from unsorted whole blood was used for TCR sequencing, so alpha and beta chains could not be paired.

Results and caveats for the whole study, not just this receptor: Matching against VDJdb was skewed toward anti-spike CD8 responses, likely underestimated virus-specific expansions, and missed private and CD4 specificities.

From the cysteine through the phenylalanine, the CDR3 covers 13 amino acids. The CDR3 DNA has 39 bases and is translated from base 1. The germline V gene sets CDR1 to MNHNS and CDR2 to SASEGT. Trimming removed 8 bases from V and 6 bases from J; the gene matches leave 10 bases unexplained. Library preparation employed 5' RACE. The sequencing machine was a NextSeq 500. Unique molecular identifiers were attached to individual cDNA molecules in the TCR library protocol so that sequencing error and PCR bias could be corrected. Both TCR alpha and beta chains were sequenced, and tight co-correlation was observed between alpha and beta sequence abundances in each sample. The original pipeline was this. Decombinator V4 was used to perform V gene, J gene and CDR3 annotation of TCR sequences. Expanded TCRs were defined as changing significantly between any two time points under a Poisson model with p below 0.0001. TCR abundances were normalised to the total number of TCRs sequenced in each sample and reported as counts per million. TRAV1-2 paired with TRAJ12, TRAJ20 or TRAJ33 defined MAIT TCRs, while TRAV10 paired with TRAJ18 defined iNKT TCRs. VDJdb, accessed 1 November 2021, was searched for CMV, EBV and SARS-CoV-2 annotated TCRs, with TCRs annotated for multiple antigens excluded. The public reads were reprocessed in TCRdb via fastp at Q25 and MiXCR, keeping in-frame beta chains. Each CDR3 protein appears once, grouped with its most common genes and DNA. These V and J calls are TCRdb output, not the study's own analysis. Recorded for this sample are approximately 62,000 distinct CDR3 sequences; 9.5% to 15% of them occurred a single time. The ten largest clones take up roughly 4.5% of the sample.

Here the chain combines TRBV6-1 and TRBJ2-7; 7 central bases correspond to TRBD1. The sample consisted of whole blood. The source is an adult who was a healthcare worker with PCR-confirmed SARS-CoV-2 infection or an uninfected control (not recorded which). The DNA reads as follows: TGTGCCAGCGGACAGGAGCTCTCCAGCGAGCAGTACTTC. This encodes CASGQELSSEQYF.